The 24 T cell receptor beta chains below were found in one sample sequenced in a study of blood T cell repertoires in COVID-19. The repertoire was sequenced with immunoSEQ multiplex PCR; TCRdb's copy has only in-frame clones and lacks some. Of about 100,000 clones in the sample, more than 75% were seen once. Sample: peripheral blood. Receptor source: a human donor in a cohort sampled during active COVID-19.

CDR3 nucleotide sequence: TGTGCCAGCAGTTACGGCAGTACCGAAAAACTGTTTTTT. It codes for CASSYGSTEKLFF. V is TRBV6-5 and J is TRBJ1-4; D not certain. The CDR3 has 13 amino acids. V lost 2 bases to trimming and J lost 8 bases, with 9 bases between them. Per the germline V gene, CDR1 is MNHEY and CDR2 is SVGAGI.

The chain is built from TRBV2 and TRBJ2-2, with 8 bases identical to TRBD2. The germline CDR1 and CDR2 sequences are SNHLY and FYNNEI. After removal of 6 bases from V and 6 bases from J, the junction contained 3 bases not matched to a gene. CDR3 length equals 13 residues. The CDR3, as DNA: TGTGCCAGCAGCGCGACTAGCGCCGGGGAGCTGTTTTTT. This codes for CASSATSAGELFF.

The chain employs TRBV20-1 and TRBJ1-3; the D is unclear. This CDR3 spans 13 amino acids. V lost 3 bases to trimming and J lost 4 bases, with 10 bases between them. The germline CDR1 and CDR2 sequences are DFQATT and SNEGSKA (reference sequence). CDR3 sequence reads: CSASPPGGNTIYF. The CDR3, as DNA: TGCAGTGCTAGTCCGCCAGGCGGAAACACCATATATTTT.

This sequence joins TRBV7-2 and TRBJ2-1, with TRBD2 matching 10 bases. Looked up from germline, CDR1 is SGHTA and CDR2 is FQGNSA. V was clipped by 0 bases and J by 15 bases; unmatched bases: 8. CDR3 length: 14 amino acids. Here the CDR3 DNA reads TGTGCCAGCAGCTTAGCGGTGAGCGGGAGGGCCGTGTTCTTC. This translates into CASSLAVSGRAVFF.

This chain links TRBV6-5 with TRBJ1-1; D possibly corresponds to TRBD1 (6 bases). From germline, CDR1 is MNHEY and CDR2 SVGAGI. V lost 6 bases, J lost 3 bases, and 11 bases lay in between. The CDR3 sequence is 13 residues long. The CDR3 loop is CASRDRIDTEAFF. The CDR3 nucleotides are TGTGCCAGCAGGGACAGAATAGACACTGAAGCTTTCTTT.

The chain couples TRBV18 to TRBJ1-2; 7 bases are shared with TRBD1. V lost 2 bases to trimming and J lost 0 bases; unmatched junction nucleotides: 6. Germline V gene sequence: CDR1 KGHSH, CDR2 LQKENI. This CDR3 contains 16 residues. CDR3 coding DNA: TGTGCCAGCTCACCATACCCGGGACAGACTAACTATGGCTACACCTTC. Amino acid sequence: CASSPYPGQTNYGYTF.

The genes are TRBV3-1 (or the pseudogene TRBV3-2) and TRBJ2-2, with 11 bases lining up with TRBD2. V lost 1 base, J lost 7 bases, and 8 bases stayed unmatched. Germline assignment: CDR1 LGHDT and CDR2 YNNKEL (reference sequence). The CDR3 is 17 residues long. The CDR3 is CASSQVVAGGHDGELFF. DNA of the CDR3: TGTGCCAGCAGCCAAGTAGTAGCGGGGGGGCATGACGGGGAGCTGTTTTTT.

The chain carries TRBV7-2 and TRBJ2-7; D is perhaps TRBD2 (6 bases). Trimming cost V 7 bases and J 0 bases, with 13 bases left between them. CDR1 and CDR2 (germline): SGHTA, FQGNSA. The CDR3 has 14 amino acids. The CDR3 region is CASIPLGGSYEQYF. CDR3 DNA: TGTGCCAGCATCCCCCTGGGGGGCTCCTACGAGCAGTACTTC. Full variable domain (rest looked up from reference TRBV7-2 and TRBJ2-7): GAGVSQSPSNKVTEKGKDVELRCDPISGHTALYWYRQSLGQGLEFLIYFQGNSAPDKSGLPSDRFSAERTGGSVSTLTIQRTQQEDSAVYLCASIPLGGSYEQYFGPGTRLTVT.

The chain recombines TRBV9 with TRBJ1-1, with D hard to call. CDR1 is SGDLS, CDR2 YYNGEE, per germline. V lost 2 bases to trimming and J lost 0 bases, with 11 bases between them. The CDR3 runs to 15 residues. In DNA form, the CDR3 reads TGTGCCAGCAGCGTTGGCGGGTTCATGAACACTGAAGCTTTCTTT. Translating gives CASSVGGFMNTEAFF.

The chain employs TRBV5-6 and TRBJ2-7; a weak D match, TRBD2 (6 bases). V lost 5 bases, J lost 0 bases, and 9 bases lay in between. In germline, CDR1 is SGHDT, CDR2 YYEEEE. The CDR3 length is 13 residues. CDR3 loop: CASSYGSSYEQYF. CDR3 in DNA: TGTGCCAGCAGTTACGGGAGCTCCTACGAGCAGTACTTC. Together with reference TRBV5-6 and TRBJ2-7, the CDR3 gives the full variable domain: DAGVTQSPTHLIKTRGQQVTLRCSPKSGHDTVSWYQQALGQGPQFIFQYYEEEERQRGNFPDRFSGHQFPNYSSELNVNALLLGDSALYLCASSYGSSYEQYFGPGTRLTVT.

This clone has just one count. This sequence joins TRBV12-2 and TRBJ2-1; TRBD2, as called in the table, went unchecked against the DNA. TRBV12-2 is a listed pseudogene. This CDR3 is 16 amino acids long. CDR3 in amino acids: CASRLAGAGPCDEQFF. The CDR3 bases are TGTGCAAGTCGCTTAGCCGGAGCCGGTCCGTGCGATGAGCAGTTCTTC.

The V and J genes are TRBV29-1 and TRBJ1-4; D is perhaps TRBD1 (6 bases). The V gene's germline CDR1 is SQVTM and CDR2 ANQGSEA. V lost 4 bases, J lost 7 bases, and 13 bases lay in between. This CDR3 is 13 amino acids long. The CDR3 protein is CSVGGGVGEKLFF. CDR3 in DNA: TGCAGCGTTGGAGGGGGAGTGGGTGAAAAACTGTTTTTT.

The CDR3 coding sequence is TGCAGTGCTAGTTTAGCTTCTAGCACAGATACGCAGTATTTT. Protein product: CSASLASSTDTQYF. The chain joins TRBV20-1 to TRBJ2-3; D is ambiguous. Trimming removed 3 bases at V and 0 bases at J, with 10 bases between. The germline CDR1 and CDR2 sequences are DFQATT and SNEGSKA (reference sequence). The CDR3 extends over 14 amino acids.

The rearrangement joins TRBV4-3 to TRBJ1-4; D is unclear. Trimming shortened V by 4 bases and J by 0 bases, and 9 bases separated the two germline ends. Germline V gene lookup returns CDR1 LGHNA and CDR2 YSLEER. The CDR3 is 15 amino acids. CDR3 DNA: TGCGCCAGCAGCCTAATCCTAACAACTAATGAAAAACTGTTTTTT. Residues: CASSLILTTNEKLFF.

V usage is TRBV3-1 (or the pseudogene TRBV3-2) and J usage is TRBJ2-1; TRBD2 aligns across 12 bases. Trimming at V came to 3 bases and at J to 8 bases, leaving 8 bases not matched to a gene. This CDR3 has 16 residues. CDR1 is LGHDT, CDR2 YNNKEL, per germline (reference sequence). The CDR3: CASSHETSGRFYEQFF. CDR3 bases: TGTGCCAGCAGCCACGAGACTAGCGGGAGATTCTATGAGCAGTTCTTC.

This clone was seen only once. V is TRBV7-9 and J is TRBJ2-5; TRBD1 aligns across 8 bases. Germline V CDR1 and CDR2: SEHNR, FQNEAQ (reference sequence). The trim removed 6 bases at V and 5 bases at J, leaving 5 bases unmatched. The CDR3 has 13 amino acids. CDR3 region: CASSRRDRETQYF. CDR3 DNA sequence: TGTGCCAGCAGTCGCCGGGACAGGGAGACCCAGTACTTC.

The table lists this clone with a count of one. The chain combines TRBV5-1 with TRBJ2-1; 7 nucleotides align to TRBD1. The CDR3 spans 12 residues. J was trimmed by 10 bases and V by 1 base; bases with no gene match: 2. The germline V gene has CDR1 SGHRS and CDR2 YFSETQ. The CDR3 DNA sequence: TGCGCCAGCAGCTTGAGGGGACAGGAGCAGTTCTTC. Translated, it gives CASSLRGQEQFF.

This chain uses TRBV7-8 with TRBJ2-1; 9 positions agree with TRBD1. Germline assignment: CDR1 SGHVS and CDR2 FQNEAQ. The CDR3 is made up of 16 amino acids. With 5 bases clipped from V and 8 bases from J, the junction kept 13 bases outside the gene matches. In nucleotides, the CDR3 is TGTGCCAGCAGCCCAAGGCCGGACAGGGGCGGGCATGAGCAGTTCTTC. Translation gives CASSPRPDRGGHEQFF. Drawing the rest from reference TRBV7-8 and TRBJ2-1, the complete variable domain is GAGVSQSPRYKVAKRGQDVALRCDPISGHVSLFWYQQALGQGPEFLTYFQNEAQLDKSGLPSDRFFAERPEGSVSTLKIQRTQQEDSAVYLCASSPRPDRGGHEQFFGPGTRLTVL.

In its sample, this clone was seen a few times. This rearrangement joins TRBV7-8 to TRBJ1-2, with D possibly TRBD1 on 6 matching bases. Germline V gene lookup returns CDR1 SGHVS and CDR2 FQNEAQ. The V and J ends lost 4 bases and 7 bases respectively, with 19 bases between them. The CDR3 is made up of 15 amino acids. The CDR3 DNA is TGTGCCAGCAGCTCCCCTGGCCAGGGGCGATTTGGCTACACCTTC. Translated: CASSSPGQGRFGYTF. The full variable domain, rest sourced from reference TRBV7-8 and TRBJ1-2, is GAGVSQSPRYKVAKRGQDVALRCDPISGHVSLFWYQQALGQGPEFLTYFQNEAQLDKSGLPSDRFFAERPEGSVSTLKIQRTQQEDSAVYLCASSSPGQGRFGYTFGSGTRLTVV.

CDR3 loop: CASSEAPGQGFVGELFF. CDR3 sequence (DNA): TGTGCCAGCAGTGAAGCACCGGGACAGGGATTTGTCGGGGAGCTGTTTTTT. The chain recombines TRBV6-1 with TRBJ2-2, with 9 bases matching TRBD1. The CDR3 loop spans 17 amino acids. Germline-derived CDR1 and CDR2 are MNHNS and SASEGT. Trimming removed 0 bases from V and 7 bases from J; junction bases left unmatched: 9.

This clone came up once. Other DNA variants within this sample encode the same CDR3. The gene calls are TRBV7-2 and TRBJ2-7; tentatively, D is TRBD1 (6 bases). Germline V lookup: CDR1 SGHTA, CDR2 FQGNSA. The CDR3 spans 13 residues. V was clipped by 1 base and J by 2 bases, with 6 bases between them. CDR3 sequence: CASSLDRAYEQYF. CDR3 DNA: TGTGCCAGCAGCTTAGACAGGGCCTACGAGCAGTACTTC.

CDR3 coding DNA: TGCGCCAGCAGCTTGGAGGAGGGGACCTACACTGAAGCTTTCTTT. Encoded protein: CASSLEEGTYTEAFF. The chain links TRBV5-1 to TRBJ1-1, with D possibly matching TRBD1 (5 bases). Looked up from germline, CDR1 is SGHRS and CDR2 is YFSETQ. V dropped 0 bases and J dropped 3 bases, with 12 bases sitting between them. The CDR3 consists of 15 residues.

The chain recombines TRBV9 with TRBJ1-1, with D tentatively TRBD1 (6 bases). The germline V gene encodes CDR1 SGDLS and CDR2 YYNGEE. The CDR3 consists of 13 residues. Trimming pared 6 bases from V and 0 bases from J, leaving 9 bases between. Here the CDR3 reads CASNRAMNTEAFF. Here the CDR3 DNA reads TGTGCCAGCAACAGGGCTATGAACACTGAAGCTTTCTTT. Full variable domain (outside the CDR3, taken from reference TRBV9 and TRBJ1-1): DSGVTQTPKHLITATGQRVTLRCSPRSGDLSVYWYQQSLDQGLQFLIQYYNGEERAKGNILERFSAQQFPDLHSELNLSSLELGDSALYFCASNRAMNTEAFFGQGTRLTVV.

The chain has TRBV6-6 and TRBJ2-5; 8 bases match TRBD1. Germline CDR1 and CDR2: MNHNY and SVGAGI (reference sequence). Germline trimming cut 7 bases from V and 6 bases from J; bases unmatched to any gene: 7. The CDR3 consists of 13 residues. Here the CDR3 reads CASTEAGGKTQYF. The CDR3 DNA reads TGTGCCAGCACCGAGGCAGGGGGCAAGACCCAGTACTTC.